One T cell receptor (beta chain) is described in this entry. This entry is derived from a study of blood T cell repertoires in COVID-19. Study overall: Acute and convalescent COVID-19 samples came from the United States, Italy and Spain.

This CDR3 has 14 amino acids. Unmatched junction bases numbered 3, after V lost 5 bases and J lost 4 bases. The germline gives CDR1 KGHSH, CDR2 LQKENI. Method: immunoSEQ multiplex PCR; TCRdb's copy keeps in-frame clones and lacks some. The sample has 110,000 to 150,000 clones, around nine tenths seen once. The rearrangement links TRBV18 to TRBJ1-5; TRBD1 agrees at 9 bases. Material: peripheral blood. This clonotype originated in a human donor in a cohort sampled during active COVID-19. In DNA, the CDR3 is TGTGCCAGCTCAGACAGGGGGATGAATCAGCCCCAGCATTTT. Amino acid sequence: CASSDRGMNQPQHF.